This T cell receptor (beta chain) was retrieved from a study of T cells expressing NK-cell markers. For the study at large: Eight donors were sequenced, of whom seven were HCMV-seropositive, while the remaining one was HCMV-seronegative. The study's findings and limits: There were several donors in whom these clonotypes also led the CD3+CD56-NKG2C+ fraction. Unclear, still, was the HCMV specificity of the expanded NKG2C+ T cell clones. The share of CD8+ T cells held by dominant NKG2C+ clonotypes was about 1.0-7.5% in over 5 donors.

As for this clonotype: Its antigen is unknown.

TCRdb re-called the 5' RACE reads, yielding one record per CDR3 amino acid sequence without DNA. Its table records some 16,000 distinct CDR3 sequences. This clonotype was sampled from a man aged 18-70 years in good health. Sequencing used blood T cells: a sorted CD56 or NKG2C T cell subset, CD4+ or CD8+ T cells, or bulk PBMC T cells (not recorded which).

This CDR3 is CASSQVGQAGTQYF. The chain recombines TRBV3-1 with TRBJ2-3; TCRdb selects TRBD1, and the lack of DNA leaves this call unchecked. Looked up from germline, CDR1 is LGHDT and CDR2 is YNNKEL (reference sequence). The CDR3 is made up of 14 amino acids.